This TCR beta chain was recorded in a study of T cell responses to AZD1222 COVID-19 vaccine. Study-level results: Spike-specific TCR breadth and depth rose after two AZD1222 doses.

The germline gives CDR1 MNHEY, CDR2 SVGAGI. The CDR3 contains 16 residues. Trimming left V 4 bases short and J 0 bases short, with 13 bases between. This clone was detected a few times. Its antigen remains unidentified. TCRdb keeps only in-frame clones here, not all; method: immunoSEQ multiplex PCR. The profile shows over 95,000 clones, around 85% of them singletons. This chain joins TRBV6-5 and TRBJ1-3; D gene ambiguous. Sequenced here: peripheral blood, sampled 28 days after the second AZD1222 dose. This TCR was sampled from an adult who received the AZD1222 COVID-19 vaccine. The CDR3 nucleotides are TGTGCCAGCAGTTTATACAGACCAAGCTCTGGAAACACCATATATTTT. It codes for CASSLYRPSSGNTIYF.